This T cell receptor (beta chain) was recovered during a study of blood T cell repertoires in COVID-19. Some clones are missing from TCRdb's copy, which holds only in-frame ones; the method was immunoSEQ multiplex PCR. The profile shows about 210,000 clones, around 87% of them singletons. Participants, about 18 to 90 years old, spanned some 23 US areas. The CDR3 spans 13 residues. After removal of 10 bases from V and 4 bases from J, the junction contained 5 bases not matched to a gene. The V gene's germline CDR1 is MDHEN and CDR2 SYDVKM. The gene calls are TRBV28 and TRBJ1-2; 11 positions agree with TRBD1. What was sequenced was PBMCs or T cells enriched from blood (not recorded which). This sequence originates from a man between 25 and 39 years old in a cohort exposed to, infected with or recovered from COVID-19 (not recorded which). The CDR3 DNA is TGTGCCATTCGGACAGGGGGCTCCTATGGCTACACCTTC. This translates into CAIRTGGSYGYTF.